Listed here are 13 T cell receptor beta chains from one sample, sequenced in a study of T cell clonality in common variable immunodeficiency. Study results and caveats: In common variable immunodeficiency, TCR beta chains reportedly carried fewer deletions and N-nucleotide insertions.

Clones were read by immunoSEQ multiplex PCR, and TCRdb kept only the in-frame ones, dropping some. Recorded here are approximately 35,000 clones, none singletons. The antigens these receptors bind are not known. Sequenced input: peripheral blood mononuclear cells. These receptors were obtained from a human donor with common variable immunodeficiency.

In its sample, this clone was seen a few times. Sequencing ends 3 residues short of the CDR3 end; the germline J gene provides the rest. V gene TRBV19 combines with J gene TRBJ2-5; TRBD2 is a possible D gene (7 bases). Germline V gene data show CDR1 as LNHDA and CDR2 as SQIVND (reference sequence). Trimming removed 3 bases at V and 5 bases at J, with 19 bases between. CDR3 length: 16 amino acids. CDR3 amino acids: CASSMAGTTGGETQYF. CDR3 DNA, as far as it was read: TGTGCCAGTAGTATGGCAGGGACAACCGGGGGGGAGACC.

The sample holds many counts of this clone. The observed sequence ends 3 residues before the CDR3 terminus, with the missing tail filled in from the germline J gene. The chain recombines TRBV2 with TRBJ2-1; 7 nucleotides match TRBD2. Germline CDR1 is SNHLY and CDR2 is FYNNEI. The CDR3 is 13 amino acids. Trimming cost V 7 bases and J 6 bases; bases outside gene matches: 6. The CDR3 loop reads CASKIERGNEQFF. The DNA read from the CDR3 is TGTGCCAGCAAGATTGAGCGGGGCAATGAG.

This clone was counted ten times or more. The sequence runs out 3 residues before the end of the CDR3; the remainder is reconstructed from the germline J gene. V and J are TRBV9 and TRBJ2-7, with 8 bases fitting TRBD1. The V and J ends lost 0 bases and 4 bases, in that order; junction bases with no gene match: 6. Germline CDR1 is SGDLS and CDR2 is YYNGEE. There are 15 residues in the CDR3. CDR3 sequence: CASSVGPQGAYEQYF. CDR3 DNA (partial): TGTGCCAGCAGCGTAGGGCCGCAGGGGGCTTACGAG.

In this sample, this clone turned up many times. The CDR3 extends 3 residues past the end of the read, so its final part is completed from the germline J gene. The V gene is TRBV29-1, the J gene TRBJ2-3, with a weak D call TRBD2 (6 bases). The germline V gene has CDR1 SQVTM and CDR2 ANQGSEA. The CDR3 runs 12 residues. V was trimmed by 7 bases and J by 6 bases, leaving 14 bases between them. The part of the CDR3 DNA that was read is TGCAGCGCCCGGGGGTTGCTCGATACG. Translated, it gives CSARGLLDT. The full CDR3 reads CSARGLLDTQYF.

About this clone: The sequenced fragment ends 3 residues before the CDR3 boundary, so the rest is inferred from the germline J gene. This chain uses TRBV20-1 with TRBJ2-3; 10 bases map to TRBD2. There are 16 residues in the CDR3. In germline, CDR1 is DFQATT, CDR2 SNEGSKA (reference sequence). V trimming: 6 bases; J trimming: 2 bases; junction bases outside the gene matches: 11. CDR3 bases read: TGCAGTGCCAAGGGGGTAGCGGGGGGTGACACAGATACG. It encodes CSAKGVAGGDTDT. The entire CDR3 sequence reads CSAKGVAGGDTDTQYF.

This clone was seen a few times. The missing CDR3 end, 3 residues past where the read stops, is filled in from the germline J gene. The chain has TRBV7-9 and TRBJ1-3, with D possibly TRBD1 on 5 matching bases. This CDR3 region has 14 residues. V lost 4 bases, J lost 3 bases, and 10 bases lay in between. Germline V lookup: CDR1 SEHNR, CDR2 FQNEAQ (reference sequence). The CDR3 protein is CASSSGVYGNTIYF. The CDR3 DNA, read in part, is TGTGCCAGCAGCTCGGGGGTTTATGGAAACACC.

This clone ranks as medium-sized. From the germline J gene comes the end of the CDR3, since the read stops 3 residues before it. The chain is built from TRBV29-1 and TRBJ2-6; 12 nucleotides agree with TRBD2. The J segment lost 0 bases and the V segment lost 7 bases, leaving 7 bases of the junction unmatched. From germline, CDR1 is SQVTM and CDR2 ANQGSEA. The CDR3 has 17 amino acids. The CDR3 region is CSASLAGGASGANVLTF. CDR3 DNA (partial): TGCAGCGCTTCACTAGCGGGGGGTGCCTCTGGGGCCAACGTC.

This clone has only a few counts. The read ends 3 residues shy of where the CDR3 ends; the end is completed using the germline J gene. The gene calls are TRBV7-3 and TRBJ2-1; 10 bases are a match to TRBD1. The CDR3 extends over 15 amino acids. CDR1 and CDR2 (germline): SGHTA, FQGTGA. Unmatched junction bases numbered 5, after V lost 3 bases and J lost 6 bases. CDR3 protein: CASSLGQGRGNEQFF. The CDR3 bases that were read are TGTGCCAGCAGCTTGGGACAGGGGCGAGGCAATGAG.

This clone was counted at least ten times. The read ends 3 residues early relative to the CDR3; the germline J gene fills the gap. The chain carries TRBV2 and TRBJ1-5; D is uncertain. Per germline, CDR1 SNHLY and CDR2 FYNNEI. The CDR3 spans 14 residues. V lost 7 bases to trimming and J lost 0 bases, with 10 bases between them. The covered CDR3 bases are TGTGCCAGCAATAGAGTCGATAGCAATCAGCCC. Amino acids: CASNRVDSNQP. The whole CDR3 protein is CASNRVDSNQPQHF.

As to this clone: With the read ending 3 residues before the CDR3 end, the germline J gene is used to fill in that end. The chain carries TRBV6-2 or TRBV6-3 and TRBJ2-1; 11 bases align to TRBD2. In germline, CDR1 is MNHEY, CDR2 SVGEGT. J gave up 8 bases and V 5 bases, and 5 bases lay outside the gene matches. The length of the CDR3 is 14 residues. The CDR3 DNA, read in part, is TGTGCCAGCAGTAGGGGGACTAGCGGCCATGAG. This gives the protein CASSRGTSGHE. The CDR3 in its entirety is CASSRGTSGHEQFF.

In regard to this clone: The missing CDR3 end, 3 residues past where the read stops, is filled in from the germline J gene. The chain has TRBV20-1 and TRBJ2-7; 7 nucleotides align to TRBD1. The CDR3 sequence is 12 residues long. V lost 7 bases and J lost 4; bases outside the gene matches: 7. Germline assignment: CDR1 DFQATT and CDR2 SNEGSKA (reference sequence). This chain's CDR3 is CSGIGGLYEQYF. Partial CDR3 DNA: TGCAGTGGCATAGGGGGCCTTTACGAG.

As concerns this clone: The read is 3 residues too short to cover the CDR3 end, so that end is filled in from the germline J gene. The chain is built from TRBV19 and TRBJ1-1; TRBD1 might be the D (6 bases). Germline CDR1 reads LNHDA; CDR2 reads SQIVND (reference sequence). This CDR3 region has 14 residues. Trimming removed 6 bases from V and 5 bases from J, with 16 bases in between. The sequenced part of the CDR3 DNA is TGTGCCAGTAGCTCAACAGGGAAAGGAACTGAA. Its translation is CASSSTGKGTE. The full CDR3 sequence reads CASSSTGKGTEAFF.

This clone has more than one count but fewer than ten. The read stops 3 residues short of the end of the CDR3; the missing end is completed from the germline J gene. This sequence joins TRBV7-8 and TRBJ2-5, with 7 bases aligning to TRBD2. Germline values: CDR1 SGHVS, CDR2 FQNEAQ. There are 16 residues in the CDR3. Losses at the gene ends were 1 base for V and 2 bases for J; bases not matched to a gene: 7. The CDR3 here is CASSLVGGGWQETQYF. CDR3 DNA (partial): TGTGCCAGCAGCTTAGTGGGGGGGGGTTGGCAAGAGACC. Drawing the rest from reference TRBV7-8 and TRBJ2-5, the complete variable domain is GAGVSQSPRYKVAKRGQDVALRCDPISGHVSLFWYQQALGQGPEFLTYFQNEAQLDKSGLPSDRFFAERPEGSVSTLKIQRTQQEDSAVYLCASSLVGGGWQETQYFGPGTRLLVL.